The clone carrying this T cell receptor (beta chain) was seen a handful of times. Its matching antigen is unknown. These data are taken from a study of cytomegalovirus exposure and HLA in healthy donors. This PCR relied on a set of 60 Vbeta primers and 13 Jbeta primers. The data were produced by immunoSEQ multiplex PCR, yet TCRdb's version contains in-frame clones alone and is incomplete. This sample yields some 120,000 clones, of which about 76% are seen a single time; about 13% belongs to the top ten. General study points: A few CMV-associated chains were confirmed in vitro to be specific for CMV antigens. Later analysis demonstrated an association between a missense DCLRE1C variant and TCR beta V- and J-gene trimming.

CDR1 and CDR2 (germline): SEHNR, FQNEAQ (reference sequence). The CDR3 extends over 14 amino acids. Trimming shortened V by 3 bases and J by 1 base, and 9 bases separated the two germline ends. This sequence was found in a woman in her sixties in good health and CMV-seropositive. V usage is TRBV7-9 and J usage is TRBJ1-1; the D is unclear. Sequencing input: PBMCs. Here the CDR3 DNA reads TGTGCCAGCAGCTTCCACAATCAGAACACTGAAGCTTTCTTT. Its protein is CASSFHNQNTEAFF.